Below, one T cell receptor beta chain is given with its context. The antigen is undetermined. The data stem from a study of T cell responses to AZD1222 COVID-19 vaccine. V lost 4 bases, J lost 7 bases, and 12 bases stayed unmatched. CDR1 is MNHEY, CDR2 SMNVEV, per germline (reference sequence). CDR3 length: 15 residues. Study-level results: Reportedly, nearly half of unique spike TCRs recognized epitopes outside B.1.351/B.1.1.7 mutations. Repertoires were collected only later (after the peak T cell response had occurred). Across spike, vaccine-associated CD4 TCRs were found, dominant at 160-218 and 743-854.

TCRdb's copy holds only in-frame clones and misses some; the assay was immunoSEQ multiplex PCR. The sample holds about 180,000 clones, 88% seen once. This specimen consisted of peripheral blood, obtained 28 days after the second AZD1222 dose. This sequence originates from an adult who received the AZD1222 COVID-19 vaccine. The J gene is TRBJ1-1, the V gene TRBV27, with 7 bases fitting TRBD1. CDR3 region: CASSYRQGGNLEAFF. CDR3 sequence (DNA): TGTGCCAGCAGTTATAGACAGGGAGGGAACCTTGAAGCTTTCTTT.